This TCR beta chain was captured by sequencing in a study of tumour-infiltrating T cells in Burkitt lymphoma. On the study more broadly: All epidemiological Burkitt lymphoma subtypes were represented in the cohort. Productive clonality predicted overall and progression-free survival. Study observations and caveats: Several public clonotypes recurred in numerous Burkitt lymphoma patients.

Germline V gene data show CDR1 as SGHAT and CDR2 as FQNNGV. The CDR3 consists of 14 residues. The V end was cut by 4 bases, the J end by 3 bases, with 12 bases between. Here immunoSEQ multiplex PCR was the method, and the copy in TCRdb shows in-frame clones only, minus some. The data show some 4,000 clones, 11% to 15% seen once. This clone was observed a few times. Its antigen remains unidentified. This receptor was taken from a human donor with Burkitt lymphoma. This sequence joins TRBV11-2 and TRBJ2-5; tentatively, D is TRBD2 (6 bases). Material: tumor tissue. The CDR3 DNA is TGTGCCAGCAGCTCCGTTCGCGGGAAAGAGACCCAGTACTTC. Residues: CASSSVRGKETQYF.